This is a list of T cell receptor beta chains from one sample in a study of post-analysis software for immune sequencing data. From the PCR reads, TCRdb called clonotypes with MiXCR, one entry per CDR3 protein. The sample lists more than 350,000 distinct CDR3 sequences; 30% to 40% were seen once. Sequenced input: blood. The receptors come from a girl aged 2 to 10 with multiple sclerosis. Both conserved end residues are part of each CDR3. The D gene is left open where the match is weak. Clone size is stated in some rows and not others, as once, few, many or a class when expanded.

CASRGTGKRYEQYF | TGTGCCAGCCGAGGGACAGGGAAGAGGTACGAGCAGTACTTC | TRBJ2-7 | TRBV28 | . | TRBD1
CASSYTAATGNTEAFF | TGTGCCAGCAGTTACACGGCGGCAACGGGGAACACTGAAGCTTTCTTT | TRBJ1-1 | TRBV6-2/TRBV6-3 | . | .
CASSSRLPGPPYEQYF | TGTGCCAGCAGCTCACGACTCCCAGGGCCTCCCTACGAGCAGTACTTC | TRBJ2-7 | TRBV7-8 | . | .
CASSQRRADTQYF | TGTGCCAGCAGCCAACGGCGAGCAGATACGCAGTATTTT | TRBJ2-3 | TRBV16 | . | .
CAISLDPTYNEQFF | TGTGCCATCAGTTTAGACCCTACCTACAATGAGCAGTTCTTC | TRBJ2-1 | TRBV10-3 | . | .
CASSLLGENQPQHF | TGTGCCAGCAGTCTTTTAGGGGAAAATCAGCCCCAGCATTTT | TRBJ1-5 | TRBV27 | few | .
CASSPSRTDNTEAFF | TGTGCCAGCTCCCCGTCGAGGACAGACAACACTGAAGCTTTCTTT | TRBJ1-1 | TRBV18 | few | .
CASSLRSPDSGYTF | TGTGCCAGCAGCTTGCGCAGCCCAGACAGTGGCTACACCTTC | TRBJ1-2 | TRBV5-5 | few | .
CASSFGTSNSGDTQYF | TGTGCCAGCAGTTTCGGGACATCAAATAGTGGAGATACGCAGTATTTT | TRBJ2-3 | TRBV12-3/TRBV12-4 | . | .
CAIGTEGQAGQQYF | TGTGCCATCGGCACCGAGGGGCAGGCGGGACAGCAGTACTTC | TRBJ2-7 | TRBV10-3 | . | .
CSAKAYTGSNQPQHF | TGCAGTGCGAAGGCTTATACAGGGAGCAATCAGCCCCAGCATTTT | TRBJ1-5 | TRBV20-1 | few | .
CASSFHTSYEQYF | TGTGCCAGCAGTTTCCACACCTCCTACGAGCAGTACTTC | TRBJ2-7 | TRBV12-3/TRBV12-4 | . | .
CASSLWTTSTELNTEAFF | TGTGCCAGCAGTTTATGGACGACCTCGACAGAACTCAACACTGAAGCTTTCTTT | TRBJ1-1 | TRBV28 | few | .
CSARGGYTDTQYF | TGCAGTGCGAGGGGGGGGTACACAGATACGCAGTATTTT | TRBJ2-3 | TRBV20-1 | few | .
CASSALGGLAYQIGETQYF | TGTGCCAGCAGCGCCTTGGGGGGACTAGCGTACCAGATTGGAGAGACCCAGTACTTC | TRBJ2-5 | TRBV6-1 | . | TRBD2
CSVFPQGTEDSNQPQHF | TGCAGCGTCTTTCCCCAGGGGACCGAAGATAGCAATCAGCCCCAGCATTTT | TRBJ1-5 | TRBV29-1 | . | .
CATRDEIHTEAFF | TGTGCCACCCGAGACGAGATCCACACTGAAGCTTTCTTT | TRBJ1-1 | TRBV6-5 | . | .